This TCR beta chain was identified during a study of cytomegalovirus exposure and HLA in healthy donors. General observations from the study: A later analysis by the authors found several of the most significant clusters apparently linked to common viral pathogens.

Trimming shortened V by 4 bases and J by 4 bases, and 19 bases separated the two germline ends. Per germline, CDR1 MNHEY and CDR2 SMNVEV (reference sequence). This CDR3 comprises 16 residues. In regard to this clone: Its matching antigen is unknown.

Primers for the PCR totalled 60 Vbeta and 13 Jbeta. Generated by immunoSEQ multiplex PCR, the TCRdb table keeps only in-frame clones and is missing some. The sample holds about 97,000 clones; less than 80% are singletons and the top ten take around 4%. This receptor was obtained from a man aged 35-49 years in good health and CMV-seronegative. The rearrangement uses TRBV27 and TRBJ1-1; tentatively, D is TRBD1 (5 bases). The sample comprised PBMCs. CDR3 residues: CASSSRALGGTTEAFF. CDR3 in DNA: TGTGCCAGCAGTTCCCGTGCCCTTGGGGGGACCACTGAAGCTTTCTTT.